The 16 T cell receptor beta chains below were found in one sample sequenced in a study of vaccination and CD4 T cells after COVID-19. Treatment reported: roughly ten-day PBMC culture with coronavirus spike peptide pools or control peptides (ViraFEST assay). Oncomine TCR Beta short-read sequencing was applied to DNA from cultured CD4+ T cells. Via MiXCR, TCRdb re-called the PCR reads, giving one row per CDR3 protein. The sample contains around 20,000 distinct CDR3 sequences, approximately 48% of which appear only once. No antigen has been identified for these receptors. What was sequenced was CD4+ T cells from blood, cultured in vitro. The receptors originated from a human donor who had recovered from COVID-19.

The chain employs TRBV28 and TRBJ1-1, with D hard to call. This CDR3 has 12 residues. The germline V and J ends were trimmed by 2 bases and 8 bases, with 9 bases remaining between them. Germline values: CDR1 MDHEN, CDR2 SYDVKM. CDR3 DNA sequence: TGTGCCAGCAGTTTAATGGAAACCGAAGCTTTCTTT. Its protein is CASSLMETEAFF.

This clonotype was picked up a small number of times. The gene calls are TRBV6-5 and TRBJ1-1; 7 bases line up with TRBD1. V lost 0 bases, J lost 3 bases, and 13 bases stayed unmatched. The germline V gene has CDR1 MNHEY and CDR2 SVGAGI. This CDR3 spans 18 amino acids. The CDR3: CASSYSGGRGLLDTEAFF. The CDR3 nucleotides are TGTGCCAGCAGTTACTCGGGGGGAAGGGGGCTGTTGGACACTGAAGCTTTCTTT.

Concerning this clonotype itself: Relative to the germline gene, one junction end is altered; a read error may explain this. The V call is TRBV11-1, the J call TRBJ2-5, with TRBD1 matching over 9 bases. This CDR3 contains 13 residues. CDR1 and CDR2 (germline): SGHAT, FQDESV (reference sequence). CDR3 sequence: CASSPGTGETQYF. In nucleotides, the CDR3 is TGCGCCAGCAGCCCTGGGACAGGGGAGACCCAGTACTTC.

The rearrangement joins TRBV5-5 to TRBJ1-5; 10 positions match TRBD1. This CDR3 contains 16 residues. CDR1 and CDR2 from the germline V gene are SGHKS and YYEKEE (reference sequence). Trimming cost V 0 bases and J 5 bases; bases outside gene matches: 5. The CDR3 loop reads CASSLVGQGMDQPQHF. As DNA, the CDR3 is TGTGCCAGCAGCTTGGTGGGACAGGGGATGGATCAGCCCCAGCATTTT.

J is TRBJ1-6 and V is TRBV2, with D unclear. V shed 7 bases and J shed 9 bases, with 19 bases lying between them. Germline loops: CDR1 SNHLY, CDR2 FYNNEI. The CDR3 has 15 residues. The CDR3 loop reads CASKEMATMRSPLHF. The CDR3 region has the DNA TGTGCCAGCAAGGAAATGGCGACGATGCGTTCACCCCTCCACTTT.

The chain has TRBV2 and TRBJ1-5; 7 positions agree with TRBD1. CDR1 is SNHLY and CDR2 is FYNNEI in the germline V gene. With 6 bases clipped from V and 4 bases from J, the junction kept 9 bases outside the gene matches. This CDR3 has 15 residues. CDR3 in amino acids: CASSPLDRDNQPQHF. For the CDR3, the DNA is TGTGCCAGCAGCCCCCTAGACAGGGATAATCAGCCCCAGCATTTT.

The table lists this clonotype with a few counts. The J gene is TRBJ2-7, the V gene TRBV15, with 15 bases fitting TRBD2. V was pared by 4 bases and J by 12 bases, with 16 bases of the junction left unmatched. CDR1 LNHNV and CDR2 YYDKDF come from the germline V gene (reference sequence). This CDR3 spans 17 amino acids. This chain's CDR3 is CATSTPGLAGGPKRVYF. CDR3 sequence (DNA): TGTGCCACCAGCACCCCTGGACTAGCGGGAGGGCCTAAGAGGGTGTACTTC.

The chain recombines TRBV5-1 with TRBJ2-5; 7 bases agree with TRBD2. The CDR3 consists of 13 residues. The germline gives CDR1 SGHRS, CDR2 YFSETQ. V was pared by 5 bases and J by 5 bases, with 6 bases of the junction left unmatched. CDR3 bases: TGCGCCAGCAGTCCTAGAGCGGGGGAGACCCAGTACTTC. It encodes CASSPRAGETQYF.

This chain uses TRBV7-9 with TRBJ2-3; 7 bases line up with TRBD1. This CDR3 is 15 amino acids long. V shed 5 bases, J shed 0 bases, and the junction held 5 bases outside the gene matches. Germline-derived CDR1 and CDR2 are SEHNR and FQNEAQ (reference sequence). For the CDR3, the DNA is TGTGCCAGCAGCATCAGACAGGGAAGCACAGATACGCAGTATTTT. This sequence encodes CASSIRQGSTDTQYF.

The V call is TRBV19, the J call TRBJ2-7; 7 nucleotides align to TRBD2. Germline CDR1 reads LNHDA; CDR2 reads SQIVND (reference sequence). This CDR3 region has 18 residues. After removal of 1 base from V and 5 bases from J, the junction contained 17 bases not matched to a gene. CDR3 DNA sequence: TGTGCCAGTAGTATAGGGGTGGGTAGCGAAAGACTAGCCCACGAGCAGTACTTC. This sequence encodes CASSIGVGSERLAHEQYF.

V gene TRBV2 combines with J gene TRBJ1-1, with D perhaps TRBD1 (5 bases). Germline V gene lookup returns CDR1 SNHLY and CDR2 FYNNEI. Trimming left V 4 bases short and J 0 bases short, with 9 bases between. The CDR3 has 14 residues. CDR3 protein: CASSVEGMNTEAFF. CDR3 sequence (DNA): TGTGCCAGCAGTGTGGAGGGGATGAACACTGAAGCTTTCTTT.

This chain joins TRBV20-1 and TRBJ1-2, with a tentative D call TRBD1 (5 bases). With 1 base removed from V and 6 bases from J, the gap between germline ends came to 24 bases. CDR1 is DFQATT, CDR2 SNEGSKA, per germline (reference sequence). This CDR3 region has 17 residues. This CDR3 is CSARAPRAVRGYDGYTF. Written as DNA, the CDR3 is TGCAGTGCTAGAGCCCCTCGCGCGGTTCGGGGGTACGATGGCTACACCTTC.

The rearrangement uses TRBV18 and TRBJ2-1; 10 positions match TRBD1. Trimming at V came to 3 bases and at J to 4 bases, leaving 9 bases not matched to a gene. This CDR3 spans 17 amino acids. Germline V lookup: CDR1 KGHSH, CDR2 LQKENI. The CDR3 spells CASSPPVGTGVYNEQFF. CDR3 DNA sequence: TGTGCCAGCTCACCGCCAGTCGGGACAGGGGTGTACAATGAGCAGTTCTTC.

The CDR3 reads CASTRSTSYEQYF. In DNA, the CDR3 is TGCGCCAGCACGAGGTCGACTAGCTACGAGCAGTACTTC. The rearrangement links TRBV10-2 to TRBJ2-7; TRBD2 is a possible D gene (6 bases). V gave up 7 bases and J gave up 3 bases, with 13 bases separating them. CDR3 length equals 13 residues. Germline assignment: CDR1 WSHSY and CDR2 SAAADI.

This clonotype turned up a few times. V usage is TRBV20-1 and J usage is TRBJ1-3; no definite D call. Trimming stripped 0 bases from V and 0 bases from J, with 6 bases between. The CDR3 loop spans 14 amino acids. Germline V gives CDR1 DFQATT, CDR2 SNEGSKA (reference sequence). CDR3 nucleotides: TGCAGTGCTAGAGATCACGTCTCTGGAAACACCATATATTTT. Translated, it gives CSARDHVSGNTIYF.

This chain links TRBV20-1 with TRBJ2-2; TRBD1 matches 7 bases. CDR1 is DFQATT and CDR2 is SNEGSKA in the germline V gene (reference sequence). This CDR3 is 11 amino acids long. V shed 6 bases and J 7 bases; nucleotides not matched to a gene: 2. As DNA, the CDR3 is TGCAGTGCCAACAGGGGCGGGGAGCTGTTTTTT. Amino acid sequence: CSANRGGELFF.